The 26 T cell receptor beta chains given below trace back to one sample, sequenced in a study of shared clonotypes between healthy human individuals. Naive-designated CD8 cells lacked CD45RO, were positively enriched for CCR7, and omitted terminally differentiated effector memory CD45RA+ cells. Using immunoSEQ multiplex PCR, the repertoire was profiled, and TCRdb retains in-frame clones only, with some absent. The sample yields 550,000 to 600,000 clones, more than 95% seen once. The sequencing input was naive CD8+ T cells sorted from blood. The receptors stem from a man aged 30 to 45 in good health.

A single count supports this clone. The chain joins TRBV15 to TRBJ2-7, with 10 bases lining up with TRBD2. Losses at the gene ends were 5 bases for V and 4 bases for J; bases not matched to a gene: 8. This CDR3 has 15 residues. Germline CDR1 is LNHNV and CDR2 is YYDKDF (reference sequence). CDR3 bases: TGTGCCACCAGCTTATTAGCGGGAGGACGATACGAGCAGTACTTC. Translated: CATSLLAGGRYEQYF.

V is TRBV29-1 and J is TRBJ2-7; the D is unclear. Per the germline V gene, CDR1 is SQVTM and CDR2 is ANQGSEA. Trimming pared 4 bases from V and 2 bases from J, leaving 12 bases between. The CDR3 totals 13 residues. DNA of the CDR3: TGCAGCGTTGTTTATCCAGGAACCTACGAGCAGTACTTC. As protein: CSVVYPGTYEQYF.

The V and J genes are TRBV7-9 and TRBJ2-2; no clear D. Germline-derived CDR1 and CDR2 are SEHNR and FQNEAQ (reference sequence). The CDR3 totals 13 residues. Trimming stripped 5 bases from V and 1 base from J, with 5 bases between. As DNA, the CDR3 is TGTGCCAGCAGCCGAGAGAACACCGGGGAGCTGTTTTTT. Amino acid sequence: CASSRENTGELFF.

The chain recombines TRBV18 with TRBJ2-1; 11 bases line up with TRBD2. The V gene end was trimmed by 5 bases and the J gene end by 4 bases; junction bases not matched to a gene: 4. This CDR3 contains 15 residues. The V gene's germline CDR1 is KGHSH and CDR2 LQKENI. DNA of the CDR3: TGTGCCAGCTCATCTACTAGCGGGAGATACAATGAGCAGTTCTTC. This codes for CASSSTSGRYNEQFF.

This clone is a singleton in its sample. This chain connects TRBV7-9 to TRBJ2-2; D is unresolved. The CDR3 has 15 amino acids. Germline CDR1 is SEHNR and CDR2 is FQNEAQ (reference sequence). Trimming took off 7 bases at V and 2 bases at J, with 14 bases between the two ends. CDR3 amino acids: CASTPVGINTGELFF. CDR3 nucleotides: TGTGCCAGCACCCCAGTGGGGATCAACACCGGGGAGCTGTTTTTT.

The chain carries TRBV4-1 and TRBJ2-3; D may correspond to TRBD1 or TRBD2 (7 bases each). CDR1 is MGHRA, CDR2 YSYEKL, per germline. CDR3 length equals 15 residues. Trimming pared 4 bases from V and 4 bases from J, leaving 15 bases between. In nucleotides, the CDR3 is TGCGCCAGCAGCCCCCAGGGGGGGGGACCAGATACGCAGTATTTT. As protein: CASSPQGGGPDTQYF.

The CDR3 spells CASSEDRVNYGYTF. The CDR3 DNA reads TGTGCCAGCAGCGAGGACAGGGTCAACTATGGCTACACCTTC. The rearrangement links TRBV11-2 to TRBJ1-2, with 8 positions matching TRBD1. Germline V CDR1 and CDR2: SGHAT, FQNNGV. Losses at the gene ends were 5 bases for V and 2 bases for J; bases not matched to a gene: 4. The CDR3 covers 14 residues. The entire variable domain, with the rest obtained from reference TRBV11-2 and TRBJ1-2, is as follows: EAGVAQSPRYKIIEKRQSVAFWCNPISGHATLYWYQQILGQGPKLLIQFQNNGVVDDSQLPKDRFSAERLKGVDSTLKIQPAKLEDSAVYLCASSEDRVNYGYTFGSGTRLTVV.

This clone was picked up a small number of times. The V and J genes are TRBV5-1 and TRBJ2-7, with TRBD1 matching over 7 bases. Germline V gives CDR1 SGHRS, CDR2 YFSETQ. With V trimmed by 2 bases and J by 6 bases, 11 bases remained unmatched. This CDR3 contains 15 residues. For the CDR3, the DNA is TGCGCCAGCAGCTTTGGGGACAGCGCGTCTCGCGAGCAGTACTTC. This codes for CASSFGDSASREQYF.

This chain links TRBV7-9 with TRBJ1-1, with a weak D call TRBD1 (5 bases). CDR1 SEHNR and CDR2 FQNEAQ come from the germline V gene (reference sequence). The CDR3 spans 13 residues. Trimming removed 3 bases at V and 4 bases at J, with 9 bases between. The CDR3, as DNA: TGTGCCAGCAGCTTTAGGGGAAGCACTGAAGCTTTCTTT. Translation: CASSFRGSTEAFF.

The V and J genes are TRBV7-9 and TRBJ1-5; 7 positions agree with TRBD1. This CDR3 contains 14 residues. V shed 5 bases and J 4 bases; nucleotides not matched to a gene: 5. Per the germline V gene, CDR1 is SEHNR and CDR2 is FQNEAQ (reference sequence). CDR3 DNA: TGTGCCAGCAGCCCGGGACAGCTGAATCAGCCCCAGCATTTT. As protein: CASSPGQLNQPQHF. The full variable domain, completed using reference TRBV7-9 and TRBJ1-5, is DTGVSQNPRHKITKRGQNVTFRCDPISEHNRLYWYRQTLGQGPEFLTYFQNEAQLEKSRLLSDRFSAERPKGSFSTLEIQRTEQGDSAMYLCASSPGQLNQPQHFGDGTRLSIL.

The V and J genes are TRBV5-1 and TRBJ2-5, with a possible D match to TRBD1 (5 bases). CDR3 size: 14 residues. Per germline, CDR1 SGHRS and CDR2 YFSETQ. The V and J ends lost 2 bases and 5 bases respectively, with 13 bases between them. The CDR3 coding sequence is TGCGCCAGCAGCTTACAGGACCCCGCGGAGACCCAGTACTTC. Amino acid sequence: CASSLQDPAETQYF.

The V and J genes are TRBV5-8 and TRBJ2-7; D is unresolved. The CDR3 length is 11 residues. The V end was cut by 6 bases, the J end by 4 bases, with 8 bases between. Germline V CDR1 and CDR2: SGHTS, YDEGEE. CDR3 DNA: TGTGCCAGCACCAACACTTACGAGCAGTACTTC. This gives the protein CASTNTYEQYF.

This clone was counted a single time. V is TRBV11-2 and J is TRBJ2-3; D perhaps matches TRBD2 (6 bases). The CDR3 covers 15 residues. The germline V gene encodes CDR1 SGHAT and CDR2 FQNNGV. V was pared by 5 bases and J by 1 base, with 13 bases between. In DNA form, the CDR3 reads TGTGCCAGCAGCCCTCGCGGGGTTCGCACAGATACGCAGTATTTT. As protein: CASSPRGVRTDTQYF.

The J gene is TRBJ2-3, the V gene TRBV15, with TRBD2 identical over 11 bases. CDR1 and CDR2 from the germline V gene are LNHNV and YYDKDF (reference sequence). Trimming at V came to 4 bases and at J to 5 bases, leaving 8 bases not matched to a gene. The CDR3 is 16 amino acids. As DNA, the CDR3 is TGTGCCACCAGCAACGGGCTAGGGACTAGCGGAGATACGCAGTATTTT. This codes for CATSNGLGTSGDTQYF.

The chain links TRBV27 to TRBJ2-3; 9 bases line up with TRBD2. This CDR3 is built from 15 residues. With V trimmed by 6 bases and J by 1 base, 5 bases remained unmatched. Germline loops: CDR1 MNHEY, CDR2 SMNVEV (reference sequence). For the CDR3, the DNA is TGTGCCAGCAGCCAAGCGGGAGGCCGCACAGATACGCAGTATTTT. It codes for CASSQAGGRTDTQYF.

The count of this clone is one. The V gene is TRBV4-1, the J gene TRBJ1-1; 8 positions agree with TRBD1. This CDR3 is built from 14 residues. The germline V gene encodes CDR1 MGHRA and CDR2 YSYEKL. V lost 4 bases and J lost 4; bases outside the gene matches: 5. CDR3 region: CASSLTQGGTEAFF. DNA of the CDR3: TGCGCCAGCAGCCTAACACAGGGGGGCACTGAAGCTTTCTTT.

The rearrangement uses TRBV5-1 and TRBJ2-5, with D uncertain. Germline V gives CDR1 SGHRS, CDR2 YFSETQ. CDR3 length: 12 residues. V lost 2 bases and J 3 bases, leaving 5 bases between the germline ends. CDR3 protein: CASSFEKETQYF. In DNA form, the CDR3 reads TGCGCCAGCAGCTTTGAAAAAGAGACCCAGTACTTC.

This chain links TRBV20-1 with TRBJ2-5, with D tentatively TRBD2 (5 bases). Trimming pared 5 bases from V and 7 bases from J, leaving 5 bases between. This CDR3 is built from 9 residues. Germline V gene sequence: CDR1 DFQATT, CDR2 SNEGSKA (reference sequence). CDR3 loop: CSAGGTQYF. The CDR3 nucleotides read TGCAGTGCTGGAGGGACCCAGTACTTC.

This chain connects TRBV27 to TRBJ2-3; D not resolved. Looked up from germline, CDR1 is MNHEY and CDR2 is SMNVEV (reference sequence). Trimming took 6 bases from V and 1 from J, leaving 14 bases between them. The CDR3 runs 15 residues. The CDR3 nucleotides read TGTGCCAGCAGCTTAGAAGCGAAAGGCACAGATACGCAGTATTTT. Translating gives CASSLEAKGTDTQYF.

This chain links TRBV7-6 with TRBJ2-2; no clear D gene. The CDR3 spans 15 residues. Trimming removed 5 bases from V and 3 bases from J, with 13 bases in between. Germline V gene sequence: CDR1 SGHVS, CDR2 FNYEAQ. CDR3 loop: CASSPRSVDTGELFF. The CDR3 DNA reads TGTGCCAGCAGCCCTCGAAGCGTGGACACCGGGGAGCTGTTTTTT.

This chain joins TRBV5-4 and TRBJ2-5; the match to TRBD2 covers 12 bases. The V segment lost 0 bases and the J segment 3 bases; nucleotides outside the gene matches: 6. CDR1 and CDR2 (germline): SGHNT, YYREEE (reference sequence). This CDR3 is built from 17 residues. CDR3 residues: CASSLVASGRGKETQYF. The DNA of the CDR3 is TGTGCCAGCAGCTTGGTAGCTAGCGGGAGGGGAAAAGAGACCCAGTACTTC.

The CDR3 nucleotides read TGCAGCGTTGTGGGGATAACAGATCGAACTGAAGCTTTCTTT. Its translation: CSVVGITDRTEAFF. The V call is TRBV29-1, the J call TRBJ1-1; no definite D call. Germline CDR1 and CDR2: SQVTM and ANQGSEA. The CDR3 spans 14 residues. The germline V and J ends were trimmed by 4 bases and 5 bases, with 17 bases remaining between them.

The V call is TRBV29-1, the J call TRBJ2-7; D not certain. The germline CDR1 and CDR2 sequences are SQVTM and ANQGSEA. Deletions cut 6 bases from V and 3 bases from J, with 12 bases between. The CDR3 extends over 12 amino acids. CDR3 amino acids: CSVKTTLYEQYF. The DNA for the CDR3 is TGCAGCGTCAAGACAACTCTCTACGAGCAGTACTTC.

This clone came up once. The chain joins TRBV7-9 to TRBJ2-7, with 8 positions matching TRBD1. There are 15 residues in the CDR3. Germline V gene sequence: CDR1 SEHNR, CDR2 FQNEAQ (reference sequence). Trimming removed 5 bases from V and 2 bases from J; junction bases left unmatched: 8. CDR3 loop: CASSPGQGTTYEQYF. The CDR3 DNA is TGTGCCAGCAGCCCCGGACAGGGAACGACCTACGAGCAGTACTTC. Based on the CDR3 plus reference TRBV7-9 and TRBJ2-7, the full variable domain is DTGVSQNPRHKITKRGQNVTFRCDPISEHNRLYWYRQTLGQGPEFLTYFQNEAQLEKSRLLSDRFSAERPKGSFSTLEIQRTEQGDSAMYLCASSPGQGTTYEQYFGPGTRLTVT.

V usage is TRBV7-9 and J usage is TRBJ1-1; a possible D gene is TRBD1 (5 bases). V dropped 3 bases and J dropped 1 base, with 12 bases sitting between them. The CDR3 loop spans 15 amino acids. CDR1 SEHNR and CDR2 FQNEAQ come from the germline V gene (reference sequence). CDR3: CASSFPLDRNTEAFF. In DNA form, the CDR3 reads TGTGCCAGCAGCTTCCCCCTCGACAGGAACACTGAAGCTTTCTTT.

The CDR3 coding sequence is TGCAGCGCCGCCTCGGGTAGCGGGAGGGTATGGGAGCAGTTCTTC. This sequence encodes CSAASGSGRVWEQFF. The chain carries TRBV29-1 and TRBJ2-1; 11 nucleotides line up with TRBD2. Germline CDR1 and CDR2: SQVTM and ANQGSEA. The CDR3 extends over 15 amino acids. V gave up 7 bases and J gave up 10 bases; unmatched junction bases: 15.